This TCR beta chain was identified during a study of early T cells in non-severe SARS-CoV-2 infection. Study observations and caveats: VDJdb-based matching was biased toward anti-spike CD8 responses and missed private and CD4 specificities.

Individually, cDNA molecules had unique molecular identifiers attached to them. TCRdb ran MiXCR on the 5' RACE reads and lists one entry per CDR3 protein. Here the sample spans 20,000 to 25,000 distinct CDR3 sequences, around 6% being singletons. The V gene's germline CDR1 is SGDLS and CDR2 YYNGEE. The CDR3 runs 14 residues. The V end was cut by 0 bases, the J end by 9 bases, with 13 bases between. This clonotype is medium-sized by share. The antigen remains undetermined. Material: whole blood, obtained at baseline. This TCR came from an adult who was a healthcare worker with PCR-confirmed SARS-CoV-2 infection or an uninfected control (not recorded which). This sequence joins TRBV9 and TRBJ1-5, with no clear D. The CDR3 DNA is TGTGCCAGCAGCGTAGATCCGGCTTCGGGGCCCCAGCATTTT. Encoded protein: CASSVDPASGPQHF.